One and the same sample provided the 21 T cell receptor beta chains below, sequenced in a study of CD8+ T cells in alopecia areata. The study sorted pooled cutaneous lymph node cells by CD4, CD8alpha, NKG2D, NKG2ACE and other markers. cDNA reverse transcribed from extracted RNA served as the sequencing template. This table comes from immunoSEQ multiplex PCR, and its TCRdb copy is limited to in-frame clones, with some not included. The repertoire yields 200,000 to 300,000 clones, none seen only once; the top ten contain more than 0.95%. The sequenced material came from CD4+ T cells sorted from a lymph node. These receptor sequences come from a C3H/HeJ mouse with alopecia areata. The strain's MHC haplotype is H2-k.

This clone occurred many times. All gene names here are mouse names. The CDR3 extends 4 residues past the end of the read, so its final part is completed from the germline J gene. The sample carries other DNA sequences with the same CDR3. V and J are TRBV13-1 and TRBJ2-1; TRBD2 might be the D (6 bases). The ends were cut back, 2 bases at V and 1 base at J, with 13 bases in the middle. Per germline, CDR1 NSHNY and CDR2 SYGAGN. The CDR3 runs 16 residues. CDR3 loop: CASSDGGLGNYAEQFF. The covered CDR3 bases are TGTGCCAGCAGTGACGGCGGTCTGGGGAACTATGCT.

This clone appeared a few times. The gene names given are mouse names. The read ends 4 residues shy of where the CDR3 ends; the end is completed using the germline J gene. This CDR3 is also generated by other DNA sequences in the sample. The rearrangement joins TRBV5 to TRBJ2-4, with D possibly matching TRBD2 (6 bases). The CDR3 contains 14 residues. Trimming shortened V by 1 base and J by 1 base, and 6 bases separated the two germline ends. Looked up from germline, CDR1 is LGHNA and CDR2 is YNLKQL (reference sequence). This CDR3 reads CASSQGGGQNTLYF. CDR3 bases read: TGTGCCAGCAGCCAAGGGGGGGGTCAAAAC.

On this clone: Gene names denote mouse genes. The sequenced fragment ends 4 residues before the CDR3 boundary, so the rest is inferred from the germline J gene. J is TRBJ2-3 and V is TRBV13-3; the D gene is possibly TRBD2 (6 bases). The length of the CDR3 is 14 residues. Per germline, CDR1 NNHDY and CDR2 SYVADS. Trimming removed 3 bases at V and 0 bases at J, with 8 bases between. The covered CDR3 bases are TGTGCCAGCAGTGTCGGGACTAGTGCAGAA. The encoded protein is CASSVGTSAE. The complete CDR3 sequence is CASSVGTSAETLYF.

This clone has only a few counts. Gene and germline names: mouse. From the germline J gene comes the end of the CDR3, since the read stops 4 residues before it. The chain joins TRBV13-1 to TRBJ2-1, with D possibly being TRBD1 (5 bases). The CDR3 is made up of 12 amino acids. The germline CDR1 and CDR2 sequences are NSHNY and SYGAGN. Trimming shortened V by 7 bases and J by 5 bases, and 10 bases separated the two germline ends. The CDR3 sequence: CASWQGNAEQFF. Incomplete CDR3 DNA: TGTGCCAGCTGGCAGGGTAATGCT.

This clone came up a few times. Genes here carry mouse names. The CDR3 is cut off 4 residues early in the read; its end comes from the germline J gene. This sample also contains other DNA sequences that code for the same CDR3. This chain uses TRBV1 with TRBJ2-3; tentatively, D is TRBD1 (5 bases). The CDR3 has 14 amino acids. Looked up from germline, CDR1 is NSQYPW and CDR2 is LRSPGD (reference sequence). Trimming removed 2 bases from V and 0 bases from J, with 6 bases in between. The DNA read from the CDR3 is TGCACCTGCAGTGCAAGGGGTAGTGCAGAA. The encoded protein is CTCSARGSAE. The full CDR3 sequence reads CTCSARGSAETLYF. Together with reference TRBV1 and TRBJ2-3, the CDR3 gives the full variable domain: VTLLEQNPRWRLVPRGQAVNLRCILKNSQYPWMSWYQQDLQKQLQWLFTLRSPGDKEVKSLPGADYLATRVTDTELRLQVANMSQGRTLYCTCSARGSAETLYFGSGTRLTVL.

To note about this clone: Gene names are mouse gene names. The CDR3 is cut off 4 residues early in the read; its end comes from the germline J gene. The V call is TRBV13-1, the J call TRBJ2-2; D is perhaps TRBD1 (5 bases). Trimming took off 2 bases at V and 2 bases at J, with 7 bases between the two ends. CDR1 and CDR2 (germline): NSHNY, SYGAGN. The CDR3 covers 14 residues. The sequenced CDR3 bases are TGTGCCAGCAGTGAGAGACAGAACACCGGG. This translates into CASSERQNTG. The whole CDR3 reads CASSERQNTGQLYF.

Comments on this clone: The germline and genes are mouse ones. Sequencing ends 4 residues short of the CDR3 end; the germline J gene provides the rest. Different DNA sequences within this sample yield the same CDR3. The chain uses TRBV5 and TRBJ2-5; D may be TRBD2 (7 bases). This CDR3 spans 15 amino acids. Trimming removed 0 bases at V and 2 bases at J, with 9 bases between. Germline CDR1 LGHNA, CDR2 YNLKQL (reference sequence). The CDR3 DNA, read in part, is TGTGCCAGCAGCCAAGAGGGGGGCCTCCAAGAC. Residues: CASSQEGGLQD. The full CDR3 reads CASSQEGGLQDTQYF.

Details on this clone: The genes are named according to mouse. The read falls 4 residues short of the CDR3 end, and the missing part is taken from the germline J gene. The rearrangement joins TRBV4 to TRBJ1-1, with TRBD1 identical over 7 bases. Germline V lookup: CDR1 LGHDT, CDR2 YNNKQL (reference sequence). This CDR3 is built from 13 residues. The J segment lost 3 bases and the V segment lost 4 bases, leaving 2 bases of the junction unmatched. CDR3 bases read: TGTGCCAGCAGCTTCAGGGGGGACACA. As protein: CASSFRGDT. The CDR3 as a whole reads CASSFRGDTEVFF. Variable domain in full (rest from reference TRBV4 and TRBJ1-1): ETAVFQTPNYHVTQVGNEVSFNCKQTLGHDTMYWYKQDSKKLLKIMFSYNNKQLIVNETVPRRFSPQSSDKAHLNLRIKSVEPEDSAVYLCASSFRGDTEVFFGKGTRLTVV.

Comment on this clone: Each gene name is a mouse one. The read gets to within 4 residues of the CDR3 end, and the germline J gene fills in the rest. V usage is TRBV13-1 and J usage is TRBJ1-2; TRBD1 matches at 8 bases. Germline loops: CDR1 NSHNY, CDR2 SYGAGN. The CDR3 runs 14 residues. V lost 2 bases to trimming and J lost 2 bases; unmatched junction nucleotides: 2. The part of the CDR3 DNA that was read is TGTGCCAGCAGTGAGACAGGGGACAACTCC. The encoded protein is CASSETGDNS. The entire CDR3 sequence reads CASSETGDNSDYTF.

Of note for this clone: Each gene name is a mouse one. The read terminates 4 residues before the CDR3 end, so the remaining end is supplied by the germline J gene. This chain links TRBV31 with TRBJ1-2; 9 nucleotides match TRBD1. After removal of 1 base from V and 4 bases from J, the junction contained 4 bases not matched to a gene. Germline-derived CDR1 and CDR2 are GKSSPN and SITVG. This CDR3 is built from 14 residues. Partial CDR3 DNA: TGTGCCTGGAGTCGGGGACAGGGAGGCTCC. Residues: CAWSRGQGGS. The whole CDR3 reads CAWSRGQGGSDYTF.

This clone showed up just a few times. The germline and genes are mouse ones. The CDR3 end is not reached by the read, which stops 4 residues before it; the germline J gene fills it in. The chain has TRBV5 and TRBJ2-3; tentative D call: TRBD2 (7 bases). The CDR3 sequence is 15 residues long. Germline assignment: CDR1 LGHNA and CDR2 YNLKQL (reference sequence). V gave up 2 bases and J gave up 2 bases, with 11 bases separating them. Incomplete CDR3 DNA: TGTGCCAGCAGCCAATGGGGGGACACTGCAGAA. Its protein product is CASSQWGDTAE. The complete CDR3 reads CASSQWGDTAETLYF.

This clone was counted between two and nine times. The genes and germline here are from mouse. The sequenced fragment ends 4 residues before the CDR3 boundary, so the rest is inferred from the germline J gene. The V and J genes are TRBV1 and TRBJ2-2; the match to TRBD2 covers 8 bases. V gave up 0 bases and J gave up 4 bases; unmatched junction bases: 10. The germline gives CDR1 NSQYPW, CDR2 LRSPGD (reference sequence). This CDR3 comprises 18 residues. The CDR3 DNA, read in part, is TGCACCTGCAGTGCAGATCTCAGAGGGGGGGGCGCCACCGGG. Translated, it gives CTCSADLRGGGATG. The complete CDR3 sequence is CTCSADLRGGGATGQLYF.

This clone was observed a handful of times. Any gene name here is a mouse gene name. The CDR3 is cut off 4 residues early in the read; its end comes from the germline J gene. J is TRBJ2-3 and V is TRBV1; tentatively, D is TRBD2 (6 bases). The CDR3 totals 13 residues. V was cut by 4 bases and J by 3 bases, with 8 bases left in between. Germline V gives CDR1 NSQYPW, CDR2 LRSPGD (reference sequence). CDR3 protein: CTCSGWGAETLYF. CDR3 bases read: TGCACCTGCAGTGGCTGGGGCGCAGAA.

Points on this clone: The listed genes are named as in mouse. With the read ending 4 residues before the CDR3 end, the germline J gene is used to fill in that end. The chain carries TRBV13-1 and TRBJ2-1; D is ambiguous. The CDR3 loop spans 14 amino acids. Trimming cost V 2 bases and J 2 bases, with 8 bases left between them. Germline CDR1 is NSHNY and CDR2 is SYGAGN. CDR3: CASSEQKDYAEQFF. The sequenced part of the CDR3 DNA is TGTGCCAGCAGTGAGCAGAAGGACTATGCT.

This clone has just a few counts. Gene names and germline refer to mouse. The read ends 4 residues early relative to the CDR3; the germline J gene fills the gap. V usage is TRBV31 and J usage is TRBJ1-2, with a weak D call TRBD1 (6 bases). V lost 0 bases to trimming and J lost 3 bases, with 17 bases between them. The CDR3 extends over 16 amino acids. The germline CDR1 and CDR2 sequences are GKSSPN and SITVG. The CDR3: CAWSLDGQGMDSDYTF. The sequenced CDR3 bases are TGTGCCTGGAGTCTAGACGGGCAGGGGATGGACTCC.

This clone was seen a handful of times. Mouse germline and gene names are used. The read terminates 3 residues ahead of where the CDR3 ends, so the germline J gene completes it. V is TRBV5 and J is TRBJ1-6; D call uncertain. TRBJ1-6 counts as an open reading frame of uncertain function. Germline assignment: CDR1 LGHNA and CDR2 YNLKQL (reference sequence). The germline V and J ends were trimmed by 4 bases and 0 bases, with 7 bases remaining between them. The CDR3 is made up of 15 amino acids. The CDR3 protein is CASSLDISYNSPLYF. CDR3 DNA, as far as it was read: TGTGCCAGCAGCCTAGACATTTCCTATAATTCGCCC.

This clone has just a few counts. Mouse gene names and germline throughout. The CDR3 extends 4 residues past the end of the read, so its final part is completed from the germline J gene. The gene calls are TRBV5 and TRBJ2-1; D is perhaps TRBD2 (5 bases). Looked up from germline, CDR1 is LGHNA and CDR2 is YNLKQL (reference sequence). V lost 1 base, J lost 0 bases, and 13 bases lay in between. CDR3 size: 17 residues. The CDR3 sequence: CASSQGGVGSNYAEQFF. The part of the CDR3 DNA that was read is TGTGCCAGCAGCCAAGGGGGAGTGGGGTCTAACTATGCT.

In regard to this clone: Gene labels here are mouse ones. The CDR3 extends 4 residues past the end of the read, so its final part is completed from the germline J gene. The V and J genes are TRBV13-2 and TRBJ1-1, with TRBD1 as a possible D gene (5 bases). The length of the CDR3 is 15 residues. Germline CDR1 NNHNN, CDR2 SYGAGS (reference sequence). This CDR3 reads CASGDASDWGREVFF. Partial CDR3 DNA: TGTGCCAGCGGTGATGCCAGCGACTGGGGGAGA.

Details on this clone: Genes and germline come from the mouse. The read stops 4 residues short of the end of the CDR3; the missing end is completed from the germline J gene. The chain links TRBV13-1 to TRBJ2-1; D possibly corresponds to TRBD1 (6 bases). Germline CDR1 NSHNY, CDR2 SYGAGN. The CDR3 runs 15 residues. V lost 4 bases to trimming and J lost 1 base, with 12 bases between them. The sequenced part of the CDR3 DNA is TGTGCCAGCAGTCTCCCCACAGGGAACTATGCT. It codes for CASSLPTGNYA. The full CDR3 is CASSLPTGNYAEQFF.

This clone has only a few counts. Mouse gene names apply. The CDR3 loop reads CASSEERGGADTGQLYF. The sequenced CDR3 bases are TGTGCCAGCAGTGAAGAACGGGGGGGCGCCGACACCGGG. The chain joins TRBV13-1 to TRBJ2-2; 8 bases are a match to TRBD2. With the read ending 4 residues before the CDR3 end, the germline J gene is used to fill in that end. V was pared by 2 bases and J by 3 bases, with 9 bases of the junction left unmatched. CDR1 and CDR2 (germline): NSHNY, SYGAGN. There are 17 residues in the CDR3.

Details on this clone: The genes and germline here are from mouse. The read halts 4 residues ahead of the CDR3 end, with the missing end drawn from the germline J gene. The rearrangement links TRBV1 to TRBJ2-2; D not certain. Germline V gene sequence: CDR1 NSQYPW, CDR2 LRSPGD (reference sequence). CDR3 length: 15 residues. Trimming stripped 1 base from V and 4 bases from J, with 10 bases between. The covered CDR3 bases are TGCACCTGCAGTGCAGTGAGGGTCGGCACCGGG. Translation gives CTCSAVRVGTG. In full, the CDR3 reads CTCSAVRVGTGQLYF.